A few counts support the clone carrying this T cell receptor (beta chain). What it binds is not known. Time point denoted: pre-sensitization, week 0. As for treatment: therapeutic diphenylcyclopropenone sensitization with weekly scalp DPC. The study drew its donors from alopecia patients who were 18 to 70 years old and suitable for DPC. Extraction yielded total RNA from whole blood (unfractionated). A single record per CDR3 protein comes from TCRdb applying MiXCR to the RACE reads. The sample shows under 300,000 distinct CDR3 sequences, approximately 8.6% of them seen only once. The CDR3 runs to 12 residues. The ends were cut back, 0 bases at V and 10 bases at J, with 10 bases in the middle. In germline, CDR1 is DFQATT, CDR2 SNEGSKA (reference sequence). This sample stems from a study of human T cells and chemical hapten exposure. Findings and caveats of the study: Once DPC sensitization occurred, TCRs above 1 in 1000 frequency showed no change.

The receptor's source is a woman in her thirties or forties with alopecia areata. Some clones in this sample may be carry-over from other donors' samples. This rearrangement joins TRBV20-1 to TRBJ2-1; D tentatively reads TRBD1 or TRBD2 (5 bases each). The specimen was whole blood, collected in connection with sensitization to the hapten diphenylcyclopropenone (DPC). The CDR3 DNA reads TGCAGTGCTAGAGATTCCGGGACGGAGCAGTTCTTC. Residues: CSARDSGTEQFF.